This is a list of T cell receptor beta chains from one sample in a study of cytomegalovirus exposure and HLA in healthy donors. TCRdb's copy holds only in-frame clones and misses some; the assay was immunoSEQ multiplex PCR. Here the sample spans around 130,000 clones, about 80% being singletons. Material for sequencing was PBMCs. The receptors derive from a man aged 25 to 45 in good health and CMV-seronegative. The CDR3 runs from the conserved cysteine through the conserved F or W. Fields, in order: J gene, clone size, D gene, CDR3 length, V gene, CDR3 DNA, CDR3 protein. A D gene is named only where the DNA matches it firmly. Clone size is stated in some rows and not others, as once, few, many or a class when expanded.

J: TRBJ1-3; size: .; D: .; length: 15; V: TRBV7-9; DNA: TGTGCCAGCAGCTTAGGAGGGTACTCTGGAAACACCATATATTTT; CDR3: CASSLGGYSGNTIYF
J: TRBJ2-7; size: .; D: TRBD1; length: 15; V: TRBV28; DNA: TGTGCCAGCACCCCAGGGGACAGGGCGAGGGAGGAGCAGTACTTC; CDR3: CASTPGDRAREEQYF
J: TRBJ1-4; size: .; D: TRBD1; length: 16; V: TRBV2; DNA: TGTGCCAGCAGCGTCGACAGGGGGCACCTTAATGAAAAACTGTTTTTT; CDR3: CASSVDRGHLNEKLFF
J: TRBJ2-2; size: .; D: .; length: 17; V: TRBV27; DNA: TGTGCCAGCAGTTTATCGTCCCTAGAGGTTGGAACCGGGGAGCTGTTTTTT; CDR3: CASSLSSLEVGTGELFF
J: TRBJ2-7; size: .; D: TRBD1; length: 15; V: TRBV13; DNA: TGTGCCAGCAGCTTAGAACTTGGGACAGGGGTTGAGCAGTACTTC; CDR3: CASSLELGTGVEQYF
J: TRBJ1-2; size: .; D: .; length: 12; V: TRBV7-9; DNA: TGTTCCAGCAGCTCCGACTTCTATGGCTACACCTTC; CDR3: CSSSSDFYGYTF
J: TRBJ2-2; size: .; D: TRBD2; length: 16; V: TRBV5-1; DNA: TGCGCCAGCAGCTTGGGAGCGGGAGGTTTCACCGGGGAGCTGTTTTTT; CDR3: CASSLGAGGFTGELFF
J: TRBJ2-7; size: .; D: .; length: 13; V: TRBV5-1; DNA: TGCGCCAGCAGCAGTACAGGATTACACGAGCAGTACTTC; CDR3: CASSSTGLHEQYF
J: TRBJ2-1; size: once; D: .; length: 15; V: TRBV4-1; DNA: TGCGCCAGCAGCCAAGGGGACAATACCTACAATGAGCAGTTCTTC; CDR3: CASSQGDNTYNEQFF
J: TRBJ2-7; size: .; D: TRBD1; length: 16; V: TRBV4-1; DNA: TGCGCCAGCAGCCAAGATTGGACAGGGGGTATGTACGAGCAGTACTTC; CDR3: CASSQDWTGGMYEQYF
J: TRBJ2-3; size: .; D: TRBD1; length: 13; V: TRBV9; DNA: TGTGCCAGCAGCCTCAGGGGGACAGATACGCAGTATTTT; CDR3: CASSLRGTDTQYF
J: TRBJ2-7; size: .; D: TRBD2; length: 18; V: TRBV5-5; DNA: TGTGCCAGCAGCCCCAGACTAGCGGGAGTCCTCCCATCTGACGAGCAGTACTTC; CDR3: CASSPRLAGVLPSDEQYF
J: TRBJ1-1; size: .; D: TRBD1; length: 13; V: TRBV5-6; DNA: TGTGCCAGCACCCTCCTGGGACAGGGCGAAGCTTTCTTT; CDR3: CASTLLGQGEAFF
J: TRBJ1-1; size: .; D: .; length: 11; V: TRBV11-3; DNA: TGTGCCAGCAGGGGGGACAATGAAGCTTTCTTT; CDR3: CASRGDNEAFF
J: TRBJ2-1; size: .; D: TRBD2; length: 19; V: TRBV10-3; DNA: TGTGCCATCAGTGAAAGGGGACTAGCGTCACTGAGCTCCTACAATGAGCAGTTCTTC; CDR3: CAISERGLASLSSYNEQFF
J: TRBJ1-3; size: .; D: .; length: 15; V: TRBV2; DNA: TGTGCCAGCAGTGAGGAGTTCCTGTCTGGAAACACCATATATTTT; CDR3: CASSEEFLSGNTIYF
J: TRBJ1-2; size: .; D: TRBD1; length: 13; V: TRBV6-6; DNA: TGTGCCAGCAGCTCCGGACAGGGATATGGCTACACCTTC; CDR3: CASSSGQGYGYTF
J: TRBJ2-1; size: .; D: .; length: 14; V: TRBV2; DNA: TGTGCCAGCAGTTTCAGCCGGGAGAGGGATGAGCAGTTCTTC; CDR3: CASSFSRERDEQFF
J: TRBJ1-1; size: few; D: TRBD1; length: 17; V: TRBV4-3; DNA: TGCGCCAGCAGCCAAGCCGGGACAGGGGGCGTAGGGACTGAAGCTTTCTTT; CDR3: CASSQAGTGGVGTEAFF
J: TRBJ2-1; size: .; D: .; length: 15; V: TRBV4-1; DNA: TGCGCCAGCAGCCAAGAGGGGCAGGGGACCGGTGAGCAGTTCTTC; CDR3: CASSQEGQGTGEQFF
J: TRBJ1-2; size: .; D: .; length: 11; V: TRBV20-1; DNA: TGCAGTGTAACAGGAAACTATGGCTACACCTTC; CDR3: CSVTGNYGYTF
J: TRBJ1-1; size: .; D: .; length: 15; V: TRBV2; DNA: TGTGCCAGCAGGGAGGACAGTATTATGAACACTGAAGCTTTCTTT; CDR3: CASREDSIMNTEAFF
J: TRBJ1-5; size: .; D: .; length: 18; V: TRBV21-1; DNA: TGTGCCAGCAGCAAAGCGCTGTTGGTGACAGGGCCCAATCAGCCCCAGCATTTT; CDR3: CASSKALLVTGPNQPQHF
J: TRBJ2-2; size: .; D: TRBD2; length: 15; V: TRBV25-1; DNA: TGTGCCAGCAGTGAACTAGCGGGAGACACCGGGGAGCTGTTTTTT; CDR3: CASSELAGDTGELFF
J: TRBJ2-5; size: .; D: TRBD1; length: 15; V: TRBV19; DNA: TGTGCCAGTAGTATGGCAGGGGGAATACAAGAGACCCAGTACTTC; CDR3: CASSMAGGIQETQYF
J: TRBJ1-5; size: .; D: TRBD1; length: 17; V: TRBV6-1; DNA: TGTGCCAGCAGTGAGTATTGGACAGGAGTTAGCAATCAGCCCCAGCATTTT; CDR3: CASSEYWTGVSNQPQHF
J: TRBJ2-1; size: few; D: TRBD2; length: 15; V: TRBV2; DNA: TGTGCCAGCCGGACTAGCGGGAGTGTCTACAATGAGCAGTTCTTC; CDR3: CASRTSGSVYNEQFF
J: TRBJ2-2; size: .; D: .; length: 14; V: TRBV28; DNA: TGTGCCAGCGGCAGGGCAGGCGGGGCCGGGGAGCTGTTTTTT; CDR3: CASGRAGGAGELFF
J: TRBJ1-2; size: .; D: .; length: 14; V: TRBV5-1; DNA: TGCGCCAGCAGCTTCTCCGGGGAGGACTATGGCTACACCTTC; CDR3: CASSFSGEDYGYTF
J: TRBJ2-1; size: .; D: TRBD1; length: 15; V: TRBV5-1; DNA: TGCGCCAGCAGCTCTGGGACAGGGTCCCTAAATGAGCAGTTCTTC; CDR3: CASSSGTGSLNEQFF
J: TRBJ2-1; size: .; D: .; length: 14; V: TRBV7-9; DNA: TGTGCCAGCAGCTCATGGGACTCCCAATGGGAGCAGTTCTTC; CDR3: CASSSWDSQWEQFF
J: TRBJ1-1; size: .; D: .; length: 13; V: TRBV28; DNA: TGTGCCAGCAGTTTAGGCAGGAACACTGAAGCTTTCTTT; CDR3: CASSLGRNTEAFF
J: TRBJ2-6; size: once; D: .; length: 17; V: TRBV19; DNA: TGTGCCAGTAGTATAGGTTCAGGCTTCTCTGGGGCCAACGTCCTGACTTTC; CDR3: CASSIGSGFSGANVLTF
J: TRBJ2-5; size: .; D: .; length: 15; V: TRBV2; DNA: TGTGCCAGCAATCGCCTCGTGAAGGAGAGAGAGACCCAGTACTTC; CDR3: CASNRLVKERETQYF
J: TRBJ1-1; size: .; D: TRBD1; length: 13; V: TRBV5-4; DNA: TGTGCCAGCAGCTTGCCCCCCGGACAGGAGGCTTTCTTT; CDR3: CASSLPPGQEAFF
J: TRBJ1-2; size: .; D: TRBD1; length: 14; V: TRBV5-4; DNA: TGTGCCAGCAGCTTACAGGGGGCTTACTATGGCTACACCTTC; CDR3: CASSLQGAYYGYTF
J: TRBJ1-5; size: .; D: TRBD1; length: 13; V: TRBV29-1; DNA: TGCAGCGTACAGGGGTCTGACCATCAGCCCCAGCATTTT; CDR3: CSVQGSDHQPQHF
J: TRBJ2-6; size: .; D: TRBD2; length: 19; V: TRBV28; DNA: TGTGCCAGCAGTGCTGGGACTAGCGGTTACGTCTCTGGGGCCAACGTCCTGACTTTC; CDR3: CASSAGTSGYVSGANVLTF
J: TRBJ2-7; size: once; D: TRBD2; length: 14; V: TRBV5-4; DNA: TGTGCCAGCAGCTTACTAGCGGGGACTCGCGAGCAGTACTTC; CDR3: CASSLLAGTREQYF
J: TRBJ1-4; size: .; D: TRBD1; length: 18; V: TRBV27; DNA: TGTGCCAGCAGTTCCCGGGACAGGGCTTTCGGCACTAATGAAAAACTGTTTTTT; CDR3: CASSSRDRAFGTNEKLFF
J: TRBJ1-4; size: .; D: .; length: 13; V: TRBV27; DNA: TGTGCCACCGCTTCGTTGGGGGGTGAAAAACTGTTTTTT; CDR3: CATASLGGEKLFF
J: TRBJ1-2; size: .; D: .; length: 13; V: TRBV27; DNA: TGTGCCAGCAGTTCCCCGGACAACTATGGCTACCCCTTC; CDR3: CASSSPDNYGYPF
J: TRBJ1-4; size: .; D: TRBD1; length: 16; V: TRBV13; DNA: TGTGCCAGCAGCTTACAATACGGGACAGAGCATGAAAAACTGTTTTTT; CDR3: CASSLQYGTEHEKLFF